This is a list of T cell receptor beta chains from one sample in a study of blood T cell repertoires in COVID-19. Produced via immunoSEQ multiplex PCR; TCRdb's table is partial and in-frame only. In the table there are more than 250,000 clones, 87% of which are singletons. Sequenced material: PBMCs or T cells enriched from blood (not recorded which). These receptors all stem from a woman in her twenties or thirties who had recovered from COVID-19. Both conserved end residues are part of each CDR3. The D gene is left open where the match is weak. Clone sizes are given selectively: once, few, many, or a class where the clone is expanded.

J gene: TRBJ1-6
V gene: TRBV6-1
clone size: .
D gene: .
CDR3 DNA: TGTGCCAGCAGTGACAGGTTCAATAATTCACCCCTCCACTTT
CDR3 protein: CASSDRFNNSPLHF

J gene: TRBJ2-1
V gene: TRBV20-1
clone size: few
D gene: TRBD2
CDR3 DNA: TGCAGTGCTAGTGGGGATAGCGGGGAGTTCTCCTACAATGAGCAGTTCTTC
CDR3 protein: CSASGDSGEFSYNEQFF

J gene: TRBJ2-5
V gene: TRBV18
clone size: once
D gene: TRBD2
CDR3 DNA: TGTGCCAGCTCACCGGGAGGGGAGACCCAGTACTTC
CDR3 protein: CASSPGGETQYF

J gene: TRBJ2-7
V gene: TRBV7-9
clone size: .
D gene: TRBD1
CDR3 DNA: TGTGCCAGCAGCAGCCGGGACAGGGTTGACGAGCAGTACTTC
CDR3 protein: CASSSRDRVDEQYF

J gene: TRBJ2-1
V gene: TRBV5-8
clone size: .
D gene: TRBD1
CDR3 DNA: TGTGCCAGCAGCTTGTTTGTGACAGGGGGTTTCACGTCCTACAATGAGCAGTTCTTC
CDR3 protein: CASSLFVTGGFTSYNEQFF

J gene: TRBJ2-3
V gene: TRBV6-5
clone size: .
D gene: TRBD1
CDR3 DNA: TGTGCCAGCAGTTACTCGGGACAGGGGAACACAGATACGCAGTATTTT
CDR3 protein: CASSYSGQGNTDTQYF

J gene: TRBJ1-2
V gene: TRBV9
clone size: once
D gene: .
CDR3 DNA: TGTGCCAGCAGCGTAGCCGGGGGAGGTGGCTACACCTTC
CDR3 protein: CASSVAGGGGYTF

J gene: TRBJ1-2
V gene: TRBV5-1
clone size: .
D gene: .
CDR3 DNA: TGCGCCAGCAGCCCAGGCCCCGGGAGAGGTGGCTACACCTTC
CDR3 protein: CASSPGPGRGGYTF

J gene: TRBJ1-3
V gene: TRBV7-2
clone size: .
D gene: TRBD1
CDR3 DNA: TGTGCCAGCAGCGAAGACAGGGGGCTGGGAAACACCATATATTTT
CDR3 protein: CASSEDRGLGNTIYF

J gene: TRBJ1-2
V gene: TRBV30
clone size: .
D gene: .
CDR3 DNA: TGTGCCTGGAGTGGACCGTGGGGCGCGTATGGCTACACCTTC
CDR3 protein: CAWSGPWGAYGYTF

J gene: TRBJ2-7
V gene: TRBV19
clone size: .
D gene: .
CDR3 DNA: TGTGCCAGTAGTATGGAGGACAGCGACTCCTACGAGCAGTACTTC
CDR3 protein: CASSMEDSDSYEQYF

J gene: TRBJ2-1
V gene: TRBV27
clone size: .
D gene: .
CDR3 DNA: TGTGCCAGCAGTTCCGGGGGTGAGCAGTTCTTC
CDR3 protein: CASSSGGEQFF

J gene: TRBJ1-1
V gene: TRBV21-1
clone size: .
D gene: .
CDR3 DNA: TGTGCCAGCAGTGGTTCGGGGGGCTTGGCTGAAGCTTTCTTT
CDR3 protein: CASSGSGGLAEAFF

J gene: TRBJ1-2
V gene: TRBV7-8
clone size: .
D gene: .
CDR3 DNA: TGTGCCAGCAGCTGGCAGGGGTACTATGGCTACACCTTC
CDR3 protein: CASSWQGYYGYTF

J gene: TRBJ1-5
V gene: TRBV4-3
clone size: .
D gene: .
CDR3 DNA: TGCGCCAGCAGCCTAACTACAGGGAACAATCAGCCCCAGCATTTT
CDR3 protein: CASSLTTGNNQPQHF

J gene: TRBJ2-7
V gene: TRBV30
clone size: .
D gene: .
CDR3 DNA: TGTGCCTGGACCCCGGACAGATACGAGCAGTACTTC
CDR3 protein: CAWTPDRYEQYF

J gene: TRBJ2-1
V gene: TRBV11-1
clone size: .
D gene: TRBD2
CDR3 DNA: TGTGCCAGCAGCCACCAGCGGGGGAGATACAATGAGCAGTTCTTC
CDR3 protein: CASSHQRGRYNEQFF

J gene: TRBJ1-5
V gene: TRBV15
clone size: .
D gene: .
CDR3 DNA: TGTGCCACCAGCTCACCCAGTGGCCCAAATCAGCCCCAGCATTTT
CDR3 protein: CATSSPSGPNQPQHF

J gene: TRBJ2-5
V gene: TRBV3-1/TRBV3-2
clone size: .
D gene: .
CDR3 DNA: TGTGCCAGCAGCCAGGCGGGGACCACAAATCGCGAGACCCAGTACTTC
CDR3 protein: CASSQAGTTNRETQYF

J gene: TRBJ2-7
V gene: TRBV5-1
clone size: .
D gene: TRBD1
CDR3 DNA: TGCGCCAGCAGACCTACAGGGGGCTTGTACGAGCAGTACTTC
CDR3 protein: CASRPTGGLYEQYF

J gene: TRBJ1-1
V gene: TRBV9
clone size: .
D gene: TRBD1
CDR3 DNA: TGTGCCAGCAGCCCCCGGGGGAGGACAGGGCTAAGTAACACTGAAGCTTTCTTT
CDR3 protein: CASSPRGRTGLSNTEAFF

J gene: TRBJ1-2
V gene: TRBV2
clone size: .
D gene: TRBD1
CDR3 DNA: TGTGCCAGCAGCTGGACAGGGGGCGACTATGGCTACACCTTC
CDR3 protein: CASSWTGGDYGYTF

J gene: TRBJ1-4
V gene: TRBV9
clone size: .
D gene: TRBD1
CDR3 DNA: TGTGCCAGCAGCTTACGACAGGGGGAGGGTGAAAAACTGTTTTTT
CDR3 protein: CASSLRQGEGEKLFF

J gene: TRBJ2-2
V gene: TRBV5-1
clone size: .
D gene: .
CDR3 DNA: TGCGCCAGCACCACCGGGGGAGGGAACACCGGGGAGCTGTTTTTT
CDR3 protein: CASTTGGGNTGELFF

J gene: TRBJ1-4
V gene: TRBV7-9
clone size: once
D gene: .
CDR3 DNA: TGTGCCAGCAGCCGTCAAGGGGCCGGGGAAAAACTGTTTTTT
CDR3 protein: CASSRQGAGEKLFF

J gene: TRBJ1-2
V gene: TRBV4-2
clone size: once
D gene: .
CDR3 DNA: TGTGCCAGCAGCCAAACCTCAGGGGTTACTAACTATGGCTACACCTTC
CDR3 protein: CASSQTSGVTNYGYTF

J gene: TRBJ1-5
V gene: TRBV11-2
clone size: .
D gene: TRBD1
CDR3 DNA: TGTGCCAGCAGCTTAGGGCAGGGGGAAGGCAATCAGCCCCAGCATTTT
CDR3 protein: CASSLGQGEGNQPQHF

J gene: TRBJ1-1
V gene: TRBV9
clone size: .
D gene: TRBD1
CDR3 DNA: TGTGCCAGCAGCGTAGTGACAGGGGGCACTGAAGCTTTCTTT
CDR3 protein: CASSVVTGGTEAFF

J gene: TRBJ1-1
V gene: TRBV5-6
clone size: .
D gene: .
CDR3 DNA: TGTGCCAGCAGCTCTGGCGCAGGGCGTGAGGCTTTCTTT
CDR3 protein: CASSSGAGREAFF

J gene: TRBJ2-4
V gene: TRBV5-8
clone size: .
D gene: TRBD1
CDR3 DNA: TGTGCCAGCAGCGCCTCCGGGACAGGGCCACGGGGGGACATTCAGTACTTC
CDR3 protein: CASSASGTGPRGDIQYF

J gene: TRBJ1-2
V gene: TRBV6-1
clone size: once
D gene: TRBD1
CDR3 DNA: TGTGCCAGCAGTGAAGCACAGGGGGCCCACCCCCCCTATGGCTACACCTTC
CDR3 protein: CASSEAQGAHPPYGYTF

J gene: TRBJ2-7
V gene: TRBV29-1
clone size: .
D gene: .
CDR3 DNA: TGCAGCGTTGAAGACGCCGCGGGGCAGTACTTC
CDR3 protein: CSVEDAAGQYF

J gene: TRBJ1-2
V gene: TRBV5-1
clone size: .
D gene: .
CDR3 DNA: TGCGCCAGCAGCTTGGCAGTGGGCAACATTTATGGCTACACCTTC
CDR3 protein: CASSLAVGNIYGYTF

J gene: TRBJ2-5
V gene: TRBV4-3
clone size: .
D gene: TRBD2
CDR3 DNA: TGCGCCAGCAGCCAAGAGGTAGCGGGGGTCCAAGAGACCCAGTACTTC
CDR3 protein: CASSQEVAGVQETQYF

J gene: TRBJ2-5
V gene: TRBV4-1
clone size: .
D gene: .
CDR3 DNA: TGCGCCAGCAGCCAAGGCGGGGAGACCCAGTACTTC
CDR3 protein: CASSQGGETQYF

J gene: TRBJ1-6
V gene: TRBV18
clone size: .
D gene: .
CDR3 DNA: TGTGCCAGCTCCGCCATAGGAGATAATTCACCCCTCCACTTT
CDR3 protein: CASSAIGDNSPLHF

J gene: TRBJ2-7
V gene: TRBV5-6
clone size: .
D gene: .
CDR3 DNA: TGTGCCAGCAGCTTGTTTGGACTCTTATCGGGCTACGAGCAGTACTTC
CDR3 protein: CASSLFGLLSGYEQYF

J gene: TRBJ1-6
V gene: TRBV9
clone size: .
D gene: .
CDR3 DNA: TGTGCCAGCAGCCTCGGGGGGTATAATTCACCCCTCCACTTT
CDR3 protein: CASSLGGYNSPLHF

J gene: TRBJ1-5
V gene: TRBV10-3
clone size: .
D gene: .
CDR3 DNA: TGTGCCTCAGGGATTGAGGCAGACACCTCCAATCAGCCCCAGCATTTT
CDR3 protein: CASGIEADTSNQPQHF

J gene: TRBJ1-5
V gene: TRBV30
clone size: .
D gene: .
CDR3 DNA: TGTGCCTGGAGTGTGGCAGCGAATCAGCCCCAGCATTTT
CDR3 protein: CAWSVAANQPQHF

J gene: TRBJ2-3
V gene: TRBV2
clone size: once
D gene: .
CDR3 DNA: TGTGCCAGCTGGCAGATCGATACGCAGTATTTT
CDR3 protein: CASWQIDTQYF

J gene: TRBJ1-5
V gene: TRBV2
clone size: .
D gene: .
CDR3 DNA: TGTGCCAGCAGGGGCCTTAGCAATCAGCCCCAGCATTTT
CDR3 protein: CASRGLSNQPQHF

J gene: TRBJ2-5
V gene: TRBV19
clone size: .
D gene: .
CDR3 DNA: TGTGCCAGTAGTATAGATCACTTCGAAGACCAAGAGACCCAGTACTTC
CDR3 protein: CASSIDHFEDQETQYF

J gene: TRBJ2-7
V gene: TRBV6-6
clone size: .
D gene: TRBD2
CDR3 DNA: TGTGCCAGCAGTCCCTTGACTAGCGGGGTGGTCGGCGGCAACGAGCAGTACTTC
CDR3 protein: CASSPLTSGVVGGNEQYF

J gene: TRBJ2-1
V gene: TRBV19
clone size: .
D gene: .
CDR3 DNA: TGTGCCAGTAGTATCTTTGTCGGGACTCAAAAGGATGGGCAGTTCTTC
CDR3 protein: CASSIFVGTQKDGQFF

J gene: TRBJ1-2
V gene: TRBV6-1
clone size: .
D gene: .
CDR3 DNA: TGTGCCAGCAGTGAAGGGGGAATAACGGGAGGCTACACCTTC
CDR3 protein: CASSEGGITGGYTF

J gene: TRBJ1-1
V gene: TRBV7-3
clone size: once
D gene: .
CDR3 DNA: TGTGCCAGCAGCCGGGAGATGAACACTGAAGCTTTCTTT
CDR3 protein: CASSREMNTEAFF

J gene: TRBJ2-7
V gene: TRBV10-3
clone size: .
D gene: TRBD1
CDR3 DNA: TGTGCCATCAGACCGGGACAGGGGTCCTACGAGCAGTACTTC
CDR3 protein: CAIRPGQGSYEQYF

J gene: TRBJ1-3
V gene: TRBV5-4
clone size: .
D gene: .
CDR3 DNA: TGTGCCAGCAGCGTGGCGAACACCATATATTTT
CDR3 protein: CASSVANTIYF

J gene: TRBJ1-5
V gene: TRBV2
clone size: .
D gene: .
CDR3 DNA: TGTGCCAGCAGTGATCCCGTACTGCCAAATCAGCCCCAGCATTTT
CDR3 protein: CASSDPVLPNQPQHF

J gene: TRBJ1-2
V gene: TRBV4-1
clone size: .
D gene: .
CDR3 DNA: TGCGCCAGCAGCCAACCGACTGAGATCTATGGCTACACCTTC
CDR3 protein: CASSQPTEIYGYTF